This T cell receptor beta chain was profiled in a study of OX40 agonist ivuxolimab in advanced cancers. The protocol was immunoSEQ multiplex PCR, while the TCRdb copy is restricted to in-frame clones and leaves out a portion. This sample has 29,000 or so clones, with 90% to 95% found just once. The sample consisted of CD4+ or CD8+ T cells sorted from blood, taken in a trial of the OX40 agonist ivuxolimab. The source of this sequence is an adult with an advanced solid tumor such as melanoma, head and neck, liver or kidney cancer.

The CDR3 region has the DNA TGTGCCAGCAGCCAGGGACCTAGCAATCAGCCCCAGCATTTT. Its protein product is CASSQGPSNQPQHF. The rearrangement links TRBV13 to TRBJ1-5; tentatively, D is TRBD1 (5 bases). Germline V gene lookup returns CDR1 PRHDT and CDR2 FYEKMQ (reference sequence). V lost 5 bases and J lost 0, with 8 bases in between. CDR3 length: 14 amino acids.